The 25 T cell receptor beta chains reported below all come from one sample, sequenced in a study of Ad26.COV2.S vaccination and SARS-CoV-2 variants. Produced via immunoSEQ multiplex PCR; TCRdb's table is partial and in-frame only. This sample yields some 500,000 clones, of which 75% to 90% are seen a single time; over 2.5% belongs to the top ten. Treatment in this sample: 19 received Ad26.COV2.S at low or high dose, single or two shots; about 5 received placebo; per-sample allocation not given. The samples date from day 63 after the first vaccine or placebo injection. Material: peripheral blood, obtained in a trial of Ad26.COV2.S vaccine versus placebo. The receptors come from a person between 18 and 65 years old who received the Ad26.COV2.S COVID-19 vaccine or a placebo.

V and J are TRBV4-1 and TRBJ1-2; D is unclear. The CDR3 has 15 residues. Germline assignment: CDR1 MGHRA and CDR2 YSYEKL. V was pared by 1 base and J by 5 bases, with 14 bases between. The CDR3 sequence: CASSQGVGRAYGYTF. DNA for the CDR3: TGCGCCAGCAGCCAAGGAGTGGGCCGGGCTTATGGCTACACCTTC.

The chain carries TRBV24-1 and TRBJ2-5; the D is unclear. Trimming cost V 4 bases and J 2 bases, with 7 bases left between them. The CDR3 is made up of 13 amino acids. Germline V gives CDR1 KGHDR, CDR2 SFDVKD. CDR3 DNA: TGTGCCACCAGTGACGGGCAGCAAGAGACCCAGTACTTC. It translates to CATSDGQQETQYF.

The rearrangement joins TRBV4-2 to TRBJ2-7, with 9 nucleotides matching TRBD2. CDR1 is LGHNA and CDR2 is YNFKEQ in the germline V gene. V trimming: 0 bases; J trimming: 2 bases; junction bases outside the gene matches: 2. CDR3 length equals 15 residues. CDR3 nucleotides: TGTGCCAGCAGCCAAGATGCTAGCGGGACCTACGAGCAGTACGTC. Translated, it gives CASSQDASGTYEQYV.

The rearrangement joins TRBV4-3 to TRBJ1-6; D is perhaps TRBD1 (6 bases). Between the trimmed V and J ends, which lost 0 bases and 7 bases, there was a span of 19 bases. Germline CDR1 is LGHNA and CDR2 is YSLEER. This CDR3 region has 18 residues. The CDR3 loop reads CASSQDLGQRQTNSPLHF. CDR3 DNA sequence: TGCGCCAGCAGCCAAGATTTAGGACAGCGGCAGACCAATTCACCCCTCCACTTT.

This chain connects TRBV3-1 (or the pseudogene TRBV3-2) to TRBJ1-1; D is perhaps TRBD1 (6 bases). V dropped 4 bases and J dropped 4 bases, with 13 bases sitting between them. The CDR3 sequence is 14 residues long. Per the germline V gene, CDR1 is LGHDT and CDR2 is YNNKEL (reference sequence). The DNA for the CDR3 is TGTGCCAGCAGCCTTTGGGACAAGAGCACTGAAGCTTTCTTT. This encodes CASSLWDKSTEAFF.

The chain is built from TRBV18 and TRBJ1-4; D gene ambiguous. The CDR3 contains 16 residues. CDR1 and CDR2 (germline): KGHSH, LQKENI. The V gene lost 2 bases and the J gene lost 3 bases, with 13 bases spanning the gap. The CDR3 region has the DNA TGTGCCAGCTCACCATTGCGCCAAACAGCTAATGAAAAACTGTTTTTT. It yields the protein CASSPLRQTANEKLFF. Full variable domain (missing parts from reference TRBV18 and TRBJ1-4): NAGVMQNPRHLVRRRGQEARLRCSPMKGHSHVYWYRQLPEEGLKFMVYLQKENIIDESGMPKERFSAEFPKEGPSILRIQQVVRGDSAAYFCASSPLRQTANEKLFFGSGTQLSVL.

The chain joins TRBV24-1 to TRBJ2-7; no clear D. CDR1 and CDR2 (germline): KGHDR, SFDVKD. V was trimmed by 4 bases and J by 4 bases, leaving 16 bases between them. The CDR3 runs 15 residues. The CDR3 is CATSDRPPMLYEQYV. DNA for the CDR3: TGTGCCACCAGTGACCGGCCTCCAATGCTTTACGAGCAGTACGTC.

The CDR3 loop reads CATSRDPGQGNQPQHF. The CDR3 nucleotides read TGTGCCACCAGCAGAGATCCCGGACAGGGGAATCAGCCCCAGCATTTT. The V and J genes are TRBV15 and TRBJ1-5; 9 nucleotides match TRBD1. Trimming cost V 0 bases and J 4 bases; bases outside gene matches: 4. The CDR3 sequence is 16 residues long. CDR1 is LNHNV and CDR2 is YYDKDF in the germline V gene (reference sequence).

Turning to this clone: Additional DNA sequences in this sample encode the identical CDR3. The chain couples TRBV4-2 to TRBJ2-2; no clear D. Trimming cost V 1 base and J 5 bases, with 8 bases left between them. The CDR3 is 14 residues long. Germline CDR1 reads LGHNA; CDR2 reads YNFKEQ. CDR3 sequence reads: CASSQGEVTGELFF. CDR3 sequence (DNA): TGTGCCAGCAGCCAAGGGGAAGTTACCGGGGAGCTGTTTTTT.

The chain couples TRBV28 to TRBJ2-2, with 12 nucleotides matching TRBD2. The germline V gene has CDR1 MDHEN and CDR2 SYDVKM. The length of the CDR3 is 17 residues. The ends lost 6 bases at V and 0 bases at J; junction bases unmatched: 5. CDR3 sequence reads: CASRGLAGKSNTGELFF. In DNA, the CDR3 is TGTGCCAGCAGAGGACTAGCGGGAAAATCGAACACCGGGGAGCTGTTTTTT.

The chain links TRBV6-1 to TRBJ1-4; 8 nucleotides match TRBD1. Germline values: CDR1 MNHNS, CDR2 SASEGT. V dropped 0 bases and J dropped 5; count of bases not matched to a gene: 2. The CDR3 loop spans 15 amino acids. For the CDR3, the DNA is TGTGCCAGCAGTGAAGCGGGACAGGACAATGAAAAACTGTTTTTT. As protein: CASSEAGQDNEKLFF.

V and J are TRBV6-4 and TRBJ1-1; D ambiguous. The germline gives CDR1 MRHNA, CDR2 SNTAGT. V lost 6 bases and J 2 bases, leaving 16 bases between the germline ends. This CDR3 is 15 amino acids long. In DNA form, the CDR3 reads TGTGCCAGCAGCCCCCGTGGTACCCCCAACACTGAAGCTTTCTTT. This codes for CASSPRGTPNTEAFF.

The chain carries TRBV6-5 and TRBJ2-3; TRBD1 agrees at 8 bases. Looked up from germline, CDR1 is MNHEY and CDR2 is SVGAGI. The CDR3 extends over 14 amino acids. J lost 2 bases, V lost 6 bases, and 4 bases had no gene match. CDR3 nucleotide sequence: TGTGCCAGCAGCGAGGACAGGGCCACAGATACGCAGTATTTT. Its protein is CASSEDRATDTQYF.

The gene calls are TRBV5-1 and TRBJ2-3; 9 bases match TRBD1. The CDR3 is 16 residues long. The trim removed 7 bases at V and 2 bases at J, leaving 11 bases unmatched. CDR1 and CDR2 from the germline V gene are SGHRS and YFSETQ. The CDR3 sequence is CASGLFRTGDTDTQYF. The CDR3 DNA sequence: TGCGCCAGCGGCCTATTCCGGACAGGGGACACAGATACGCAGTATTTT.

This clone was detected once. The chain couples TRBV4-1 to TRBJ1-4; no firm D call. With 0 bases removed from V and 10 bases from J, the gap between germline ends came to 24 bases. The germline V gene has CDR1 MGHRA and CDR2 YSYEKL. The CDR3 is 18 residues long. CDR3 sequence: CASSQEQVIYIGPGKLFF. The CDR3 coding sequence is TGCGCCAGCAGCCAAGAACAAGTTATATACATAGGTCCGGGAAAACTGTTTTTT.

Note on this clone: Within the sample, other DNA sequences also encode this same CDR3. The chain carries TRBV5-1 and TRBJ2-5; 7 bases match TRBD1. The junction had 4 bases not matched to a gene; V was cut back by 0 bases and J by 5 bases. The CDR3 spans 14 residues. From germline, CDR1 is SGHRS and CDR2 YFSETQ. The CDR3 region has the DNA TGCGCCAGCAGCTTGGGGACAGGAGAGGAGACCCAGTACTTC. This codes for CASSLGTGEETQYF.

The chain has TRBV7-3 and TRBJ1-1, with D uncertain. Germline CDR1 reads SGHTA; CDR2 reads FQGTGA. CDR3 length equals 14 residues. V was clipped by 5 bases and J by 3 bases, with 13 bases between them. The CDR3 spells CASSPTPGDTEAFF. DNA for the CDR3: TGTGCCAGCAGCCCTACTCCCGGGGACACTGAAGCTTTCTTT. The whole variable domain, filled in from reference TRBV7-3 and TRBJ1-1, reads GAGVSQTPSNKVTEKGKYVELRCDPISGHTALYWYRQSLGQGPEFLIYFQGTGAADDSGLPNDRFFAVRPEGSVSTLKIQRTERGDSAVYLCASSPTPGDTEAFFGQGTRLTVV.

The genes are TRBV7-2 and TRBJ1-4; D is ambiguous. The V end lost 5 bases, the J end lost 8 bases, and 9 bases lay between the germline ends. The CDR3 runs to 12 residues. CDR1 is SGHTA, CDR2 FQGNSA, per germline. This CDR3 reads CASSPVGEKLFF. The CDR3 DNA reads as TGTGCCAGCAGCCCCGTTGGCGAAAAACTGTTTTTT.

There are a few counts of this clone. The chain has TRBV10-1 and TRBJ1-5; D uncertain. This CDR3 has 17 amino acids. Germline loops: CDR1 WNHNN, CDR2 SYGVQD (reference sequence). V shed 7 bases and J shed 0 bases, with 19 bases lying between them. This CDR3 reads CASKGWQRPYSNQPQHF. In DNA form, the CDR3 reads TGCGCCAGCAAAGGATGGCAGCGCCCTTATAGCAATCAGCCCCAGCATTTT.

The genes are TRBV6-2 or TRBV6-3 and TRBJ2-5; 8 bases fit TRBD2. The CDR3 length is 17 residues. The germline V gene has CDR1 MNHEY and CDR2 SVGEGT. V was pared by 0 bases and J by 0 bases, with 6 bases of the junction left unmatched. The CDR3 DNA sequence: TGTGCCAGCAGTTACTCGAGGCGGGAGGCCTACCAAGAGACCCAGTACTTC. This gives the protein CASSYSRREAYQETQYF.

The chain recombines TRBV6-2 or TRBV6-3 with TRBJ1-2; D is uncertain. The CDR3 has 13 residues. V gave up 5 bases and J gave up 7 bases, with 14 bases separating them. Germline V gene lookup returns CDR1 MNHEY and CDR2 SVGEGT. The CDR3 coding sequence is TGTGCCAGCAGTCAAAGGGCGGGCTTTGGCTACACCTTC. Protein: CASSQRAGFGYTF.

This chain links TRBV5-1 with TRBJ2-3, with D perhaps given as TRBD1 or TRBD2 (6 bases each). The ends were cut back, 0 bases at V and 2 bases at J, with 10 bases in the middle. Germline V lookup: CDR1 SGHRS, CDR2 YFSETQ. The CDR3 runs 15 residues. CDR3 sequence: CASSLEGGHTDTQYF. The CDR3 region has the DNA TGCGCCAGCAGCTTGGAGGGGGGTCACACAGATACGCAGTATTTT.

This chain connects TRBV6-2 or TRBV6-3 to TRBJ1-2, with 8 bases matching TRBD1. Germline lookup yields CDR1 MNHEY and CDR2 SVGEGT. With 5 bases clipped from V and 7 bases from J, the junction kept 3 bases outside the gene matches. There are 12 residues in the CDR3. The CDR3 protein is CASSHDRGGYTF. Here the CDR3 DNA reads TGTGCCAGCAGTCACGACAGGGGTGGCTACACCTTC.

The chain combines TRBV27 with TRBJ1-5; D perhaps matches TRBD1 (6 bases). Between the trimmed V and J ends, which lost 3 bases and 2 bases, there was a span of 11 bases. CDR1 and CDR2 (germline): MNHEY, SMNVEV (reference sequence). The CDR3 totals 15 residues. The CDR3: CASSFKGEGNQPQHF. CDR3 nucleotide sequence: TGTGCCAGCAGTTTTAAGGGGGAAGGCAATCAGCCCCAGCATTTT.

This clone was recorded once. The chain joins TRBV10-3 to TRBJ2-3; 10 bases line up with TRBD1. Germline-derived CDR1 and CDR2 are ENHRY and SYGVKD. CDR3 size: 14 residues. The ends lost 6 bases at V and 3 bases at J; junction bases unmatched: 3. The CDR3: CAIRGQGLTDTQYF. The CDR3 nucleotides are TGTGCCATCAGGGGACAGGGGTTAACAGATACGCAGTATTTT.